This TCR beta chain was sequenced during a study of beta chain features in type 1 diabetes. This clone was counted a single time. Its antigen remains unidentified. Germline CDR1 is SGHAT and CDR2 is FQNNGV. The CDR3 is 14 amino acids. Trimming pared 5 bases from V and 1 base from J, leaving 11 bases between. The isolated RNA, all of it, was reverse transcribed, so expressed TCRB transcripts were what got sequenced. This table comes from immunoSEQ multiplex PCR, and its TCRdb copy is limited to in-frame clones, with some not included. The table shows 200,000 to 250,000 clones, with around 13% occurring only once. The study's findings and limits: People with Type 1 diabetes carried modestly yet significantly shorter TCRB CDR3s in all four CD4+ subsets.

The receptor's source is a man aged 30 to 45 with type 1 diabetes. The sequencing sample was made of naive CD4+ T cells from blood. This chain links TRBV11-2 with TRBJ2-5; D not certain. DNA for the CDR3: TGTGCCAGCAGCCAGGTGACCCCCCAAGAGACCCAGTACTTC. This translates into CASSQVTPQETQYF.